A single T cell receptor (beta chain) is shown here with its context. These data originate in a study of shared clonotypes between healthy human individuals. Positively selected for CCR7, the CD45RO-negative cells used as naive CD8 cells excluded terminally differentiated effector memory CD45RA+ cells. Produced via immunoSEQ multiplex PCR; TCRdb's table is partial and in-frame only. This sample has about 700,000 clones, with about 91% found just once. The material sequenced was naive CD8+ T cells sorted from blood. The TCR sequence derives from a man under 40 in good health.

CDR3 residues: CASSLLRTGGNTGELFF. The CDR3, as DNA: TGTGCCAGCAGCCTCCTCCGGACAGGGGGCAACACCGGGGAGCTGTTTTTT. The chain uses TRBV27 and TRBJ2-2, with 11 bases lining up with TRBD1. Looked up from germline, CDR1 is MNHEY and CDR2 is SMNVEV (reference sequence). V was pared by 6 bases and J by 2 bases, with 8 bases of the junction left unmatched. The CDR3 contains 17 residues.